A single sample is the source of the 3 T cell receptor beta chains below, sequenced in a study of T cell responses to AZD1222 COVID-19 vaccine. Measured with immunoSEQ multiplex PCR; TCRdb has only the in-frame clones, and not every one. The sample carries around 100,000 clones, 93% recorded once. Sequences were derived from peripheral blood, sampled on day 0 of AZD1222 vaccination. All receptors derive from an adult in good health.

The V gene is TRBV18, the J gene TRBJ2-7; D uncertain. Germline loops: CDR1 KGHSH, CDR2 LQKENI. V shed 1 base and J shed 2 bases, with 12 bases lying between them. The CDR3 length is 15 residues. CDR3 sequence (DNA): TGTGCCAGCTCACCACGTAGGGCCACCCCCTACGAGCAGTACTTC. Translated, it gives CASSPRRATPYEQYF.

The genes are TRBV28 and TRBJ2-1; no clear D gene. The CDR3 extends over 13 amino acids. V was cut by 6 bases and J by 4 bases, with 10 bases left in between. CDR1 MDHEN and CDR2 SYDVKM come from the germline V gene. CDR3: CASSSGNYNEQFF. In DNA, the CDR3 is TGTGCCAGCAGCTCCGGAAATTACAATGAGCAGTTCTTC.

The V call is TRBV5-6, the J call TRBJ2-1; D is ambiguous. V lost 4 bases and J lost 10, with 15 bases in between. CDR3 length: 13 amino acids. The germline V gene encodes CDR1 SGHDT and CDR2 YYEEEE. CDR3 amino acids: CASSPLFLDEQFF. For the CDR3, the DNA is TGTGCCAGCAGCCCACTTTTTCTAGACGAGCAGTTCTTC.